A selection of T cell receptor beta chains follows, all from one sample in a study of identifying expanded T cells in peripheral blood. Assay used: immunoSEQ multiplex PCR; TCRdb lists only in-frame clones, some missing. The table has about 85,000 clones, around 90% seen once. The sequenced sample consisted of blood. All receptors come from a person aged 18 to 70 in good health. CDR3s include the opening cysteine and the closing phenylalanine or tryptophan. The D gene is left open where the match is weak. A row's size may be missing; if present it is once, few, many or a size class.

V gene	D gene	J gene	clone size	CDR3 DNA	CDR3 protein
TRBV7-9	.	TRBJ1-3	once	TGTGCCAGCACCCTGACAACTGGAAACACCATATATTTT	CASTLTTGNTIYF
TRBV19	.	TRBJ1-2	.	TGTGCCAGTAGTATAGGAGGGAAGTATGGCTACACCTTC	CASSIGGKYGYTF
TRBV5-1	.	TRBJ2-7	.	TGCGCCAGCAGCTTGCTCAGCGGCTTCTACGAGCAGTACTTC	CASSLLSGFYEQYF
TRBV2	TRBD2	TRBJ2-5	.	TGTGCCAGCAGCGACCCGACTAGCGGGTACCAAGAGACCCAGTACTTC	CASSDPTSGYQETQYF
TRBV7-2	.	TRBJ2-7	.	TGTGCCAGCAGCTTAGTTATAGTGGTCGAGCAGTACTTC	CASSLVIVVEQYF
TRBV29-1	.	TRBJ2-1	few	TGCAGCGTGGGGCTAACAGGGAACTATGAGCAGTTCTTC	CSVGLTGNYEQFF
TRBV19	TRBD1	TRBJ2-7	.	TGTGCCAGTAGTCCAGGTTCCGGGACAGGGATCACCTACGAGCAGTACTTC	CASSPGSGTGITYEQYF
TRBV27	TRBD1	TRBJ1-1	.	TGTGCCAGCAGTTCGCCGTCGGGGACAGGCGTGACCACTGAAGCTTTCTTT	CASSSPSGTGVTTEAFF
TRBV4-3	TRBD2	TRBJ2-7	.	TGCGCCAGCAGCCAAGCGACTAGCGCTGGATACGAGCAGTACTTC	CASSQATSAGYEQYF
TRBV5-6	.	TRBJ2-6	.	TGTGCCAGCAGCTTGGTCGGTCGGGAGTCTGGGGCCAACGTCCTGACTTTC	CASSLVGRESGANVLTF
TRBV6-1	.	TRBJ1-2	medium-sized	TGTGCCAGCACTCTGACGAGCAACTATGGCTACACCTTC	CASTLTSNYGYTF